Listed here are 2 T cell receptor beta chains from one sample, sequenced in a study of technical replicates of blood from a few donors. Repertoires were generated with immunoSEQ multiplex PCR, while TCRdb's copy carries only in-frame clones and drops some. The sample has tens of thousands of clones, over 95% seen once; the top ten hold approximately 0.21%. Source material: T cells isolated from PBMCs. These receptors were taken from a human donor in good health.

As DNA, the CDR3 is TGTGCCAGTAGTCAGGACAACAGATACGAGCAGTACTTC. This translates into CASSQDNRYEQYF. The V call is TRBV19, the J call TRBJ2-7; perhaps TRBD1 as D (5 bases). The V gene lost 5 bases and the J gene lost 4 bases, with 12 bases spanning the gap. There are 13 residues in the CDR3. From germline, CDR1 is LNHDA and CDR2 SQIVND (reference sequence).

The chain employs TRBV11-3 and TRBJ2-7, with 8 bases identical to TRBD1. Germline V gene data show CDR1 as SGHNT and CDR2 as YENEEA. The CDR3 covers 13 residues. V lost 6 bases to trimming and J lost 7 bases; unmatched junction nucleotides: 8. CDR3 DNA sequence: TGTGCCAGCAGGGACAGGGTAGTAGGGGAGCAGTACTTC. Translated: CASRDRVVGEQYF.